These 28 T cell receptor beta chains share one sample of origin, sequenced in a study of CD8+CD57+ T cells in acquired aplastic anemia. Genomic DNA templated the TCR beta VDJ and CDR3 profiling. One entry per CDR3 protein results from TCRdb running MiXCR on the reads. There are a few hundred thousand distinct CDR3 sequences in the sample; less than 35% occur only once, and roughly 0.89% lies in the top ten. Patients chosen for sequencing had CD8+CD57+ cells that had expanded, as shown by flow cytometry. Sequencing was carried out using sorted CD4+, CD8+, or CD8+CD57+ T cells (not recorded which) from PBMCs. The origin of the receptors is a human donor with aplastic anemia.

The gene calls are TRBV6-5 and TRBJ1-2; TRBD1 might be the D (6 bases). The V end was cut by 5 bases, the J end by 0 bases, with 16 bases between. This CDR3 spans 16 amino acids. CDR1 and CDR2 from the germline V gene are MNHEY and SVGAGI. CDR3 sequence (DNA): TGTGCCAGCAGTGTAACCCGGGACACCGCTAACTATGGCTACACCTTC. Its translation: CASSVTRDTANYGYTF.

This clonotype appeared many times. The chain joins TRBV5-1 to TRBJ2-7; D possibly matches TRBD1 or TRBD2 (6 bases each). CDR1 SGHRS and CDR2 YFSETQ come from the germline V gene. The length of the CDR3 is 14 residues. V lost 4 bases and J 4 bases, leaving 15 bases between the germline ends. The CDR3 bases are TGCGCCAGCAGCGCGGTAGGGGGGACGTACGAGCAGTACTTC. Translated, it gives CASSAVGGTYEQYF.

V and J are TRBV25-1 and TRBJ1-4, with 8 bases fitting TRBD1. The CDR3 has 15 amino acids. Germline trimming cut 3 bases from V and 3 bases from J; bases unmatched to any gene: 3. Germline values: CDR1 MGHDK, CDR2 SYGVNS. The CDR3 is CASSDLQGANEKLFF. The DNA for the CDR3 is TGTGCCAGCAGTGATTTACAGGGGGCTAATGAAAAACTGTTTTTT.

This clonotype was seen repeatedly, ten times or more. This rearrangement joins TRBV6-1 to TRBJ1-2, with D unresolved. V lost 8 bases, J lost 5 bases, and 12 bases lay in between. The CDR3 loop spans 12 amino acids. In germline, CDR1 is MNHNS, CDR2 SASEGT. CDR3 nucleotide sequence: TGTGCCAGCTCTAGTCTCGAGTATGGCTACACCTTC. Translation: CASSSLEYGYTF.

Ten or more counts support this clonotype. The chain combines TRBV9 with TRBJ1-2; D is perhaps TRBD1 (6 bases). Trimming pared 0 bases from V and 3 bases from J, leaving 15 bases between. The CDR3 totals 16 residues. From germline, CDR1 is SGDLS and CDR2 YYNGEE. In DNA form, the CDR3 reads TGTGCCAGCAGCGTAGACGATGGGGGGCGAGACTATGGCTACACCTTC. Its protein product is CASSVDDGGRDYGYTF.

This clonotype was picked up many times. CDR3 in amino acids: CASSLDPNQPQHF. Written as DNA, the CDR3 is TGTGCCAGCAGCTTAGACCCAAATCAGCCCCAGCATTTT. The chain has TRBV7-9 and TRBJ1-5; no clear D gene. Germline V gene sequence: CDR1 SEHNR, CDR2 FQNEAQ (reference sequence). This CDR3 spans 13 amino acids. V was trimmed by 1 base and J by 4 bases, leaving 5 bases between them.

The chain joins TRBV20-1 to TRBJ2-2; possible D gene TRBD1, 6 bases. Germline loops: CDR1 DFQATT, CDR2 SNEGSKA (reference sequence). CDR3 length equals 15 residues. The ends were cut back, 0 bases at V and 4 bases at J, with 12 bases in the middle. CDR3 amino acids: CSARDTGMVTGELFF. CDR3 in DNA: TGCAGTGCTAGAGATACAGGGATGGTCACCGGGGAGCTGTTTTTT.

The chain employs TRBV2 and TRBJ2-5; 8 nucleotides match TRBD2. V lost 2 bases to trimming and J lost 5 bases; unmatched junction nucleotides: 10. The CDR3 contains 16 residues. From germline, CDR1 is SNHLY and CDR2 FYNNEI. Here the CDR3 reads CASSEIAGGGSETQYF. DNA of the CDR3: TGTGCCAGCAGTGAAATTGCCGGGGGGGGCTCGGAGACCCAGTACTTC.

The chain recombines TRBV2 with TRBJ2-3, with 7 bases fitting TRBD2. V lost 7 bases, J lost 11 bases, and 3 bases stayed unmatched. This CDR3 region has 10 residues. The germline V gene encodes CDR1 SNHLY and CDR2 FYNNEI. CDR3 sequence reads: CASTGLEQYF. CDR3 DNA sequence: TGTGCCAGCACAGGACTAGAGCAGTATTTT.

The chain's CDR3 is CASSWTGGYNSPLHF. In nucleotides, the CDR3 is TGTGCCAGCAGTTGGACCGGGGGCTATAATTCACCCCTCCACTTT. The rearrangement joins TRBV12-3 or TRBV12-4 to TRBJ1-6, with D possibly TRBD1 on 5 matching bases. This CDR3 is built from 15 residues. V was shortened by 4 bases and J by 3 bases, with 10 bases between the two germline ends.

This clonotype has a handful of counts. The V call is TRBV15, the J call TRBJ1-1, with D tentatively TRBD1 (5 bases). The CDR3 has 13 amino acids. Trimming cost V 0 bases and J 11 bases, with 13 bases left between them. The germline V gene has CDR1 LNHNV and CDR2 YYDKDF (reference sequence). The CDR3 protein is CATSRDTGDAAFF. Written as DNA, the CDR3 is TGTGCCACCAGCAGAGATACCGGGGACGCGGCTTTCTTT.

This clonotype has a count of ten or more. The genes are TRBV15 and TRBJ2-5; 9 nucleotides align to TRBD2. The CDR3 is made up of 16 amino acids. The germline CDR1 and CDR2 sequences are LNHNV and YYDKDF (reference sequence). With V trimmed by 6 bases and J by 5 bases, 13 bases remained unmatched. CDR3 sequence: CATSIGGGAEAETQYF. CDR3 bases: TGTGCCACCAGTATTGGCGGGGGGGCAGAGGCGGAGACCCAGTACTTC.

This clonotype was detected only a few times. The chain employs TRBV7-2 and TRBJ2-5; a possible D gene is TRBD2 (5 bases). The CDR3 has 16 residues. Germline V gene lookup returns CDR1 SGHTA and CDR2 FQGNSA. Trimming took off 0 bases at V and 5 bases at J, with 16 bases between the two ends. CDR3 in amino acids: CASSLARGWGGETQYF. The CDR3 bases are TGTGCCAGCAGCTTAGCCCGGGGTTGGGGTGGCGAGACCCAGTACTTC.

In its sample, this clonotype was seen many times. The rearrangement joins TRBV10-1 to TRBJ2-3; 13 bases are a match to TRBD2. In germline, CDR1 is WNHNN, CDR2 SYGVQD (reference sequence). The CDR3 is made up of 16 amino acids. The V segment lost 0 bases and the J segment 6 bases; nucleotides outside the gene matches: 3. CDR3 bases: TGCGCCAGCAGTGAGTCAACTAGCGGGAGGGTCGATACGCAGTATTTT. This encodes CASSESTSGRVDTQYF.

This clonotype has only one observation. This could be a read error, since a much larger clone is one nucleotide away. The CDR3 bases are TGCAGCGCTGATATTACGGGTTCCTACAATGAGCAGTTCTTC. Its translation: CSADITGSYNEQFF. The chain combines TRBV29-1 with TRBJ2-1; no clear D. This CDR3 is built from 14 residues. Germline V gene sequence: CDR1 SQVTM, CDR2 ANQGSEA. Trimming took off 7 bases at V and 1 base at J, with 14 bases between the two ends.

This sequence joins TRBV25-1 and TRBJ2-2; D gene ambiguous. Trimming removed 6 bases from V and 6 bases from J, with 14 bases in between. CDR3 size: 14 residues. Looked up from germline, CDR1 is MGHDK and CDR2 is SYGVNS. The CDR3 spells CASSQDSSSGELFF. The CDR3 DNA follows: TGTGCCAGCAGCCAAGACTCTAGTTCCGGGGAGCTGTTTTTT.

The V and J genes are TRBV20-1 and TRBJ2-1; tentatively, D is TRBD2 (5 bases). The V gene's germline CDR1 is DFQATT and CDR2 SNEGSKA (reference sequence). The length of the CDR3 is 15 residues. Trimming cost V 1 base and J 3 bases, with 13 bases left between them. In nucleotides, the CDR3 is TGCAGTGCTAGAGTCTCTCGACTACACTACAATGAGCAGTTCTTC. It translates to CSARVSRLHYNEQFF.

This clonotype was seen many times. The chain employs TRBV7-9 and TRBJ2-5; tentatively, D is TRBD2 (6 bases). The CDR3 length is 13 residues. The ends were cut back, 9 bases at V and 5 bases at J, with 16 bases in the middle. CDR1 and CDR2 (germline): SEHNR, FQNEAQ (reference sequence). The chain's CDR3 is CASLPVGRETQYF. In DNA form, the CDR3 reads TGTGCCAGTCTCCCCGTTGGGAGGGAGACCCAGTACTTC.

The rearrangement links TRBV11-1 to TRBJ2-1; perhaps TRBD2 as D (6 bases). The CDR3 length is 14 residues. V was shortened by 9 bases and J by 4 bases, with 16 bases between the two germline ends. CDR1 is SGHAT, CDR2 FQDESV, per germline (reference sequence). In nucleotides, the CDR3 is TGTGCCAGTCAACCGGGACTGGATTACAATGAGCAGTTCTTC. Its translation: CASQPGLDYNEQFF. The entire variable domain, with the rest obtained from reference TRBV11-1 and TRBJ2-1, is as follows: EAEVAQSPRYKITEKSQAVAFWCDPISGHATLYWYRQILGQGPELLVQFQDESVVDDSQLPKDRFSAERLKGVDSTLKIQPAELGDSAMYLCASQPGLDYNEQFFGPGTRLTVL.

This clonotype was observed many times. The J gene is TRBJ1-2, the V gene TRBV19; 9 positions agree with TRBD1. The CDR3 runs to 17 residues. V was pared by 3 bases and J by 4 bases, with 12 bases of the junction left unmatched. CDR1 LNHDA and CDR2 SQIVND come from the germline V gene (reference sequence). The CDR3 reads CASSIAPAGQGTYGYTF. The CDR3, as DNA: TGTGCCAGTAGTATCGCTCCGGCGGGACAGGGAACCTATGGCTACACCTTC.

On this clonotype itself: A much more abundant neighbour one base away suggests this may be a read error. V and J are TRBV7-3 and TRBJ1-6, with D unclear. CDR3 size: 10 residues. Germline V gene sequence: CDR1 SGHTA, CDR2 FQGTGA. V lost 5 bases and J lost 14, with 7 bases in between. Here the CDR3 DNA reads TGTGCCAGCAGCCGGAGGGCCCTCCACTTT. Translated: CASSRRALHF.

This CDR3 reads CASKNPGQGVGYTF. In nucleotides, the CDR3 is TGTGCCAGCAAAAATCCGGGACAGGGTGTTGGCTACACCTTC. The V call is TRBV24-1, the J call TRBJ1-2; 9 nucleotides agree with TRBD1. CDR1 KGHDR and CDR2 SFDVKD come from the germline V gene. This CDR3 contains 14 residues. Unmatched junction bases numbered 13, after V lost 11 bases and J lost 7 bases.

Notes on this clonotype: A much larger clone differs by one base, so this may be a read error. V usage is TRBV7-8 and J usage is TRBJ2-2, with D perhaps TRBD2 (5 bases). From germline, CDR1 is SGHVS and CDR2 FQNEAQ. The CDR3 is 14 amino acids. The CDR3 region is CASSLGQNTGEPFF. In DNA form, the CDR3 reads TGTGCCAGCAGCTTAGGGCAGAACACCGGGGAGCCGTTTTTT.

Many counts were recorded for this clonotype. V gene TRBV19 combines with J gene TRBJ1-1, with D possibly matching TRBD1 (5 bases). Germline V gene data show CDR1 as LNHDA and CDR2 as SQIVND (reference sequence). The CDR3 is 12 amino acids. V shed 3 bases and J shed 8 bases, with 10 bases lying between them. The CDR3 sequence is CASSIVGDEAFF. The CDR3 DNA follows: TGTGCCAGTAGTATCGTTGGGGACGAAGCTTTCTTT. The whole variable domain, remainder taken from reference TRBV19 and TRBJ1-1, is DGGITQSPKYLFRKEGQNVTLSCEQNLNHDAMYWYRQDPGQGLRLIYYSQIVNDFQKGDIAEGYSVSREKKESFPLTVTSAQKNPTAFYLCASSIVGDEAFFGQGTRLTVV.

This clonotype was found many times. The V and J genes are TRBV19 and TRBJ2-7; no clear D gene. With 3 bases removed from V and 3 bases from J, the gap between germline ends came to 12 bases. Germline CDR1 LNHDA, CDR2 SQIVND (reference sequence). CDR3 size: 14 residues. The CDR3 DNA follows: TGTGCCAGTAGTATTACAGACTGGGACTACGAGCAGTACTTC. Translation gives CASSITDWDYEQYF.

This clonotype was picked up many times. J is TRBJ1-6 and V is TRBV25-1; D remains ambiguous. V lost 5 bases and J lost 9, with 8 bases in between. The germline V gene encodes CDR1 MGHDK and CDR2 SYGVNS. There are 12 residues in the CDR3. CDR3 nucleotide sequence: TGTGCCAGCAGTCCGTTAGGTTCACCCCTCCACTTT. Its protein product is CASSPLGSPLHF. Variable domain in full (rest from reference TRBV25-1 and TRBJ1-6): EADIYQTPRYLVIGTGKKITLECSQTMGHDKMYWYQQDPGMELHLIHYSYGVNSTEKGDLSSESTVSRIRTEHFPLTLESARPSHTSQYLCASSPLGSPLHFGNGTRLTVT.

This clonotype was counted many times. The V and J genes are TRBV7-2 and TRBJ1-1; D gene ambiguous. The V end lost 5 bases, the J end lost 0 bases, and 7 bases lay between the germline ends. Germline V gives CDR1 SGHTA, CDR2 FQGNSA. The CDR3 runs 13 residues. CDR3 sequence reads: CASSPVLNTEAFF. The CDR3 nucleotides are TGTGCCAGCAGCCCAGTACTGAACACTGAAGCTTTCTTT.

This clonotype was counted at least ten times. This chain links TRBV10-2 with TRBJ2-5; no reliable D call. Germline V gives CDR1 WSHSY, CDR2 SAAADI. The CDR3 extends over 13 amino acids. V lost 6 bases to trimming and J lost 5 bases, with 13 bases between them. The CDR3 here is CASSRGGRETQYF. As DNA, the CDR3 is TGCGCCAGCAGCCGTGGCGGTCGTGAGACCCAGTACTTC.